This T cell receptor (beta chain) was captured in a study of T-cell reconstitution after alpha-beta-depleted transplantation in children (dated by TCRdb to 2015 to 2016). In terms of the full investigation: Using TCR repertoire profiling, the study followed T-cell immune reconstitution in a quantitative way in children after TCRalphabeta/CD19-depleted allogeneic hematopoietic cell transplantation. The study at large found these results: Hyperexpanded clone frequencies declined over subsequent months; after one year, T-cell counts and TCRbeta diversity were mostly attributed to newly produced T cells. The high TCRbeta diversity at day 60 in some patients was ascribed to recipient T cells and intrathymic progenitors that had survived conditioning. About two months after transplant, the apparently early recovery of alphabetaT-cell counts reportedly depended on just several hundred clones that had expanded rapidly and came from non-depleted graft cells.

Library generation was performed with PCR. For sequencing, an Illumina HiSeq 2500 was employed. To normalize quantification of the TCRbeta repertoire, the TCR libraries were built with molecular barcoding that relied on unique molecular identifiers. TCRdb reprocessing: public reads trimmed at Q25 with fastp, clones called with MiXCR, in-frame beta chains kept. One record per CDR3 amino acid sequence lists the most common genes and DNA. The sample contains about 440,000 distinct CDR3 sequences, around two fifths of them found a single time. The ten largest account for around 29% of the sample. A word on this clonotype: No antigen is known for it. The record has no base qualities; no much larger clone is one base away.

As encoded in the germline V gene, CDR1 is SGHVS while CDR2 is FNYEAQ. Counted from cysteine to phenylalanine, this CDR3 has 16 amino acids. Only CDR3 DNA is held: 48 bases, read in frame from base 1. Germline trimming: 3 bases from V, 3 bases from J; junction bases outside gene matches: 7. The treatment or condition label on this specimen signifies: allogeneic hematopoietic cell transplantation with graft depleted of TCRalphabeta T cells and CD19 B cells. TCRalphabeta/CD19-depleted allogeneic hematopoietic cell grafts were given to the transplant recipients, all of whom were children. The material was PBMCs, obtained before TCRalphabeta/CD19-depleted stem cell transplant. The receptor chain draws on TRBV7-6 and TRBJ2-1, with 8 bases matching TRBD1. The clonotype originates from a girl aged 2-10 years with aplastic anemia, due to receive a stem cell transplant. The encoded CDR3 is CASSFAAGQVYNEQFF. The DNA sequence is given as TGTGCCAGCAGCTTCGCTGCGGGACAGGTCTACAATGAGCAGTTCTTC.